These 5 T cell receptor beta chains originate from one sample sequenced in a study of OX40 agonist ivuxolimab in advanced cancers. Repertoires were generated with immunoSEQ multiplex PCR, while TCRdb's copy carries only in-frame clones and drops some. The table lists fewer than 20,000 clones, just over 70% of them singletons, with roughly 16% in the top ten. Sequencing was performed on CD4+ or CD8+ T cells sorted from blood, taken in a trial of the OX40 agonist ivuxolimab. Source of these receptors: an adult with an advanced solid tumor such as melanoma, head and neck, liver or kidney cancer.

The gene calls are TRBV6-5 and TRBJ1-1, with TRBD1 matching over 7 bases. J lost 1 base, V lost 0 bases, and 5 bases had no gene match. Per germline, CDR1 MNHEY and CDR2 SVGAGI. This CDR3 has 16 residues. The CDR3 spells CASSYSPGQPNTEAFF. For the CDR3, the DNA is TGTGCCAGCAGTTACTCTCCGGGACAGCCGAACACTGAAGCTTTCTTT.

This clone appeared once. This specimen includes other DNA sequences encoding the same CDR3. The chain uses TRBV4-3 and TRBJ2-2, with TRBD2 matching over 11 bases. V was pared by 0 bases and J by 4 bases, with 7 bases of the junction left unmatched. This CDR3 region has 18 residues. Looked up from germline, CDR1 is LGHNA and CDR2 is YSLEER. This CDR3 is CASSQDLSSGGLTGELFF. The CDR3 DNA is TGCGCCAGCAGCCAAGACTTGTCTAGCGGGGGGCTCACCGGGGAGCTGTTTTTT.

CDR3 DNA: TGCAGCGTTGACGCAGGAAACTTCTATGGCTACACCTTC. Its translation is CSVDAGNFYGYTF. The V call is TRBV29-1, the J call TRBJ1-2; D is unclear. Trimming cost V 3 bases and J 4 bases, with 12 bases left between them. CDR1 and CDR2 from the germline V gene are SQVTM and ANQGSEA. The CDR3 is made up of 13 amino acids.

This clone was seen only a few times. This rearrangement joins TRBV4-3 to TRBJ2-7; D possibly corresponds to TRBD2 (5 bases). The CDR3 has 15 amino acids. CDR1 and CDR2 (germline): LGHNA, YSLEER. Trimming took 1 base from V and 4 from J, leaving 14 bases between them. CDR3 region: CASSQGSAGGYEQYF. The CDR3 DNA is TGCGCCAGCAGCCAAGGATCCGCAGGAGGATACGAGCAGTACTTC.

V is TRBV30 and J is TRBJ2-5; tentatively, D is TRBD1 (6 bases). The CDR3 loop spans 16 amino acids. The germline V gene has CDR1 GTSNPN and CDR2 SVGIG (reference sequence). The germline V and J ends were trimmed by 0 bases and 5 bases, with 19 bases remaining between them. CDR3 residues: CAWSVPHRDARETQYF. The CDR3 DNA follows: TGTGCCTGGAGTGTACCCCACAGGGACGCGAGGGAGACCCAGTACTTC.